This TCR beta chain originates from a study of T cell responses to AZD1222 COVID-19 vaccine. The study, taken as a whole, reports: Samples come after the peak T cell response, not at day 14. There were vaccine-associated CD4 TCRs across spike, dominant at 160-218 and 743-854. It should be noted that donors were predominantly white British and more often female, and clonal diversity was possibly underestimated.

This CDR3 is built from 16 residues. Between the trimmed V and J ends, which lost 4 bases and 4 bases, there was a span of 16 bases. The V gene's germline CDR1 is WNHNN and CDR2 SYGVQD (reference sequence). Clones were sequenced by immunoSEQ multiplex PCR, and TCRdb holds only the in-frame ones, with some missing. The table has some 150,000 clones, 89% seen once. As for this clone: The antigen remains undetermined.

The specimen was peripheral blood, collected on day 0 of AZD1222 vaccination. The source is an adult in good health. The gene calls are TRBV10-1 and TRBJ2-2; TRBD2 is a possible D gene (5 bases). CDR3 coding DNA: TGCGCCAGCAGTGTAAATCCCGGACTTTCCACCGGGGAGCTGTTTTTT. Protein product: CASSVNPGLSTGELFF.